The 29 T cell receptor beta chains presented below share a single source sample, sequenced in a study of T cells after yellow fever vaccination. TCRdb called the 5' RACE reads again in MiXCR, with one record for every CDR3 protein. Counted here are about 120,000 distinct CDR3 sequences, roughly 8.9% occurring once; the ten biggest clones make up roughly 25%. The sample consisted of CD8+ T cells sorted from PBMCs, taken 45 days after the yellow fever booster vaccination. These TCRs come from a man aged 25 to 40 who received the YFV17D yellow fever vaccine.

This chain uses TRBV29-1 with TRBJ2-3; no reliable D call. CDR3 length: 13 amino acids. CDR1 and CDR2 from the germline V gene are SQVTM and ANQGSEA. Deletions cut 2 bases from V and 0 bases from J, with 6 bases between. This CDR3 is CSVESSSTDTQYF. DNA of the CDR3: TGCAGCGTTGAAAGCTCTAGCACAGATACGCAGTATTTT.

This clonotype was found many times. V is TRBV7-8 and J is TRBJ2-7, with TRBD2 matching over 13 bases. The CDR3 extends over 15 amino acids. Germline assignment: CDR1 SGHVS and CDR2 FQNEAQ. V shed 5 bases and J 4 bases; nucleotides not matched to a gene: 5. CDR3 in DNA: TGTGCCAGCAGCCCTGGGACTAGCGGGATGTACGAGCAGTACTTC. Its protein is CASSPGTSGMYEQYF.

Concerning this clonotype itself: A much larger clone differs from this one at a single base, so this may be a read error. The gene calls are TRBV7-9 and TRBJ2-7, with D tentatively TRBD2 (6 bases). Germline V CDR1 and CDR2: SEHNR, FQNEAQ (reference sequence). There are 14 residues in the CDR3. CDR3 region: CASSLESRWGEQCF. In nucleotides, the CDR3 is TGTGCCAGCAGCTTGGAGTCCCGCTGGGGGGAGCAGTGCTTC.

This clonotype was detected a few times. The chain combines TRBV4-1 with TRBJ2-5, with 7 bases fitting TRBD2. Per the germline V gene, CDR1 is MGHRA and CDR2 is YSYEKL. The CDR3 is 16 residues long. The ends lost 0 bases at V and 5 bases at J; junction bases unmatched: 9. CDR3 coding DNA: TGCGCCAGCAGCCAAGATCTAGAGGTCGGGGGGGAGACCCAGTACTTC. It specifies CASSQDLEVGGETQYF.

In this sample, this clonotype turned up many times. The rearrangement joins TRBV9 to TRBJ2-2; no clear D. The CDR3 runs to 17 residues. V lost 1 base to trimming and J lost 0 bases, with 13 bases between them. The germline CDR1 and CDR2 sequences are SGDLS and YYNGEE. The CDR3 loop reads CASSVFLVAANTGELFF. CDR3 nucleotides: TGTGCCAGCAGCGTATTCCTGGTGGCCGCGAACACCGGGGAGCTGTTTTTT.

This clonotype was seen a few times. The chain links TRBV5-1 to TRBJ1-2; TRBD1 is a possible D gene (5 bases). V shed 6 bases and J shed 6 bases, with 21 bases lying between them. There are 15 residues in the CDR3. CDR1 is SGHRS, CDR2 YFSETQ, per germline. The CDR3 DNA reads as TGCGCCAGCACCCCGACCGGGACCTTCCCGGATGGCTACACCTTC. Translating it yields CASTPTGTFPDGYTF.

This clonotype showed up many times. The V call is TRBV12-5, the J call TRBJ2-7; D is possibly TRBD2 (5 bases). CDR1 is LGHNT and CDR2 is FRNRAP in the germline V gene. The length of the CDR3 is 15 residues. V shed 5 bases and J shed 3 bases, with 17 bases lying between them. The CDR3 loop reads CASGPSSEGDYEQYF. CDR3 DNA sequence: TGTGCTAGTGGTCCCTCCTCCGAGGGAGACTACGAGCAGTACTTC.

The sample holds many counts of this clonotype. This rearrangement joins TRBV7-9 to TRBJ2-5, with D possibly matching TRBD1 (6 bases). With 1 base removed from V and 2 bases from J, the gap between germline ends came to 11 bases. Germline CDR1 is SEHNR and CDR2 is FQNEAQ (reference sequence). The CDR3 is made up of 15 amino acids. CDR3 coding DNA: TGTGCCAGCAGCTTAGTACTAACAGGGCAAGAGACCCAGTACTTC. Its protein product is CASSLVLTGQETQYF.

This clonotype was picked up a small number of times. V and J are TRBV20-1 and TRBJ2-6; TRBD1 agrees at 8 bases. Germline trimming cut 4 bases from V and 0 bases from J; bases unmatched to any gene: 11. Germline V gene sequence: CDR1 DFQATT, CDR2 SNEGSKA (reference sequence). CDR3 length equals 18 residues. The CDR3 DNA sequence: TGCAGTGCTAAAGACAGGGGCCCGATATTCTCTGGGGCCAACGTCCTGACTTTC. This encodes CSAKDRGPIFSGANVLTF.

As to this clonotype: A read error is possible here, since a much larger clone lies one base away. This rearrangement joins TRBV11-2 to TRBJ2-2; D is undetermined. With 3 bases removed from V and 6 bases from J, the gap between germline ends came to 5 bases. The CDR3 totals 12 residues. Germline CDR1 SGHAT, CDR2 FQNNGV. CDR3 sequence (DNA): TGTGCCAGCAGCTTGCACTCCGGGGAGCTGTTTTTT. Residues: CASSLHSGELFF.

This clonotype was observed many times. The gene calls are TRBV12-3 or TRBV12-4 and TRBJ2-5; 12 positions agree with TRBD2. CDR3 size: 14 residues. V was clipped by 6 bases and J by 5 bases; unmatched bases: 4. The CDR3 here is CASRRLAGVETQYF. CDR3 DNA: TGTGCCAGCAGACGACTAGCGGGAGTGGAGACCCAGTACTTC.

This clonotype was recorded at least ten times. J is TRBJ1-1 and V is TRBV20-1, with D maybe TRBD1 (5 bases). The CDR3 spans 14 residues. V gave up 4 bases and J gave up 1 base, with 13 bases separating them. Germline lookup yields CDR1 DFQATT and CDR2 SNEGSKA (reference sequence). The CDR3 sequence is CSATGAGRNTEAFF. Here the CDR3 DNA reads TGCAGTGCTACTGGGGCAGGGAGGAACACTGAAGCTTTCTTT.

This clonotype was counted only a few times. The CDR3 region is CASSSGTTRTDTQYF. As DNA, the CDR3 is TGTGCCAGCAGCTCGGGGACAACCCGGACAGATACGCAGTATTTT. The chain is built from TRBV7-9 and TRBJ2-3; D possibly corresponds to TRBD1 (6 bases). The germline V and J ends were trimmed by 4 bases and 3 bases, with 14 bases remaining between them. Per germline, CDR1 SEHNR and CDR2 FQNEAQ (reference sequence). CDR3 length equals 15 residues.

This clonotype was seen many times. The chain carries TRBV4-1 and TRBJ1-5; possibly TRBD1 for D (5 bases). CDR3 size: 13 residues. The V gene's germline CDR1 is MGHRA and CDR2 YSYEKL. Trimming took off 0 bases at V and 7 bases at J, with 7 bases between the two ends. CDR3 sequence: CASSQDGDQPQHF. The CDR3 nucleotides read TGCGCCAGCAGCCAAGATGGGGACCAGCCCCAGCATTTT.

A few counts support this clonotype. The rearrangement links TRBV14 to TRBJ2-1; possible D gene TRBD1, 6 bases. Germline CDR1 and CDR2: SGHDN and FVKESK. CDR3 length equals 12 residues. The V end was cut by 4 bases, the J end by 9 bases, with 10 bases between. DNA of the CDR3: TGTGCCAGCAGCCTCCAGGGGCCTGAGCAGTTCTTC. Amino acid sequence: CASSLQGPEQFF. The complete variable domain, with remaining parts taken from reference TRBV14 and TRBJ2-1, reads EAGVTQFPSHSVIEKGQTVTLRCDPISGHDNLYWYRRVMGKEIKFLLHFVKESKQDESGMPNNRFLAERTGGTYSTLKVQPAELEDSGVYFCASSLQGPEQFFGPGTRLTVL.

This clonotype was recorded many times. The J gene is TRBJ2-2, the V gene TRBV6-2 or TRBV6-3, with D unresolved. Trimming took off 8 bases at V and 3 bases at J, with 4 bases between the two ends. In germline, CDR1 is MNHEY, CDR2 SVGEGT. This CDR3 is 11 amino acids long. CDR3 sequence: CASDHTGELFF. CDR3 nucleotide sequence: TGTGCCAGCGACCACACCGGGGAGCTGTTTTTT.

A remark on this clonotype: At one end the junction does not follow the germline gene, possibly because of a read error. V and J are TRBV24-1 and TRBJ2-1; 10 bases map to TRBD2. The CDR3 loop spans 13 amino acids. Germline V gene data show CDR1 as KGHDR and CDR2 as SFDVKD. The CDR3 sequence is CATAVLAGGPLCF. The CDR3 DNA sequence: TGTGCCACCGCAGTATTAGCGGGAGGCCCTCTTTGTTTC.

This clonotype appeared many times. The CDR3, as DNA: TGTGCCAGCAGTGATAGTAGCAGGATTTCTAACTATGGCTACACCTTC. As protein: CASSDSSRISNYGYTF. The chain uses TRBV27 and TRBJ1-2; no firm D call. Germline CDR1 and CDR2: MNHEY and SMNVEV (reference sequence). The CDR3 is 16 amino acids. Trimming left V 5 bases short and J 0 bases short, with 16 bases between.

This clonotype was recorded at least ten times. The rearrangement links TRBV6-5 to TRBJ1-6; D is perhaps TRBD1 (5 bases). CDR3 length equals 19 residues. Looked up from germline, CDR1 is MNHEY and CDR2 is SVGAGI. V was cut by 2 bases and J by 0 bases, with 17 bases left in between. CDR3 DNA sequence: TGTGCCAGCAGTTACGCACGGGGACGTTCAAGCTCCTATAATTCACCCCTCCACTTT. Its translation: CASSYARGRSSSYNSPLHF.

This clonotype showed up many times. This rearrangement joins TRBV20-1 to TRBJ2-7; D remains unclear. The V gene's germline CDR1 is DFQATT and CDR2 SNEGSKA (reference sequence). The CDR3 has 11 residues. The germline V and J ends were trimmed by 5 bases and 4 bases, with 9 bases remaining between them. The CDR3 DNA is TGCAGTGCTTCAAATAGTTACGAGCAGTACTTC. Translated: CSASNSYEQYF.

This clonotype turned up a few times. This sequence joins TRBV7-9 and TRBJ2-2; perhaps TRBD1 as D (6 bases). The germline V gene encodes CDR1 SEHNR and CDR2 FQNEAQ (reference sequence). The CDR3 sequence is 17 residues long. Trimming shortened V by 5 bases and J by 3 bases, and 19 bases separated the two germline ends. The CDR3 bases are TGTGCCAGCAGCCCAGGCATCTGGGACACATACACCGGGGAGCTGTTTTTT. Translation: CASSPGIWDTYTGELFF.

There are many counts of this clonotype. The CDR3 reads CASSTGTGVQPQHF. The CDR3 DNA sequence: TGCGCCAGCAGCACCGGGACAGGGGTTCAGCCCCAGCATTTT. The gene calls are TRBV5-1 and TRBJ1-5; 10 nucleotides agree with TRBD1. The CDR3 loop spans 14 amino acids. V was pared by 4 bases and J by 6 bases, with 4 bases of the junction left unmatched. From germline, CDR1 is SGHRS and CDR2 YFSETQ. Based on the CDR3 plus reference TRBV5-1 and TRBJ1-5, the full variable domain is KAGVTQTPRYLIKTRGQQVTLSCSPISGHRSVSWYQQTPGQGLQFLFEYFSETQRNKGNFPGRFSGRQFSNSRSEMNVSTLELGDSALYLCASSTGTGVQPQHFGDGTRLSIL.

This clonotype was seen many times. This chain links TRBV6-2 or TRBV6-3 with TRBJ2-7, with 11 bases aligning to TRBD1. CDR3 length equals 16 residues. V was pared by 2 bases and J by 6 bases, with 9 bases of the junction left unmatched. Germline V gives CDR1 MNHEY, CDR2 SVGEGT. The CDR3 sequence is CASSYARDRGSVEQYF. CDR3 bases: TGTGCCAGCAGTTACGCCCGGGACAGGGGGTCAGTCGAGCAGTACTTC.

This clonotype was recorded a few times. V is TRBV23-1 and J is TRBJ2-3, with 9 bases identical to TRBD1. TRBV23-1 is known as an ORF, though its function is uncertain. This CDR3 spans 14 amino acids. V shed 10 bases and J 2 bases; nucleotides not matched to a gene: 7. CDR3 sequence reads: CAIPRTGDTDTQYF. CDR3 nucleotide sequence: TGCGCCATCCCACGGACAGGGGACACAGATACGCAGTATTTT.

The sample holds a few counts of this clonotype. CDR3 nucleotide sequence: TGTGCCAGCACCCCGGGGACAGGAAGCGAAAAACTGTTTTTT. Translating it yields CASTPGTGSEKLFF. V gene TRBV28 combines with J gene TRBJ1-4, with 8 positions matching TRBD1. CDR3 length equals 14 residues. Trimming cost V 7 bases and J 8 bases; bases outside gene matches: 9. The V gene's germline CDR1 is MDHEN and CDR2 SYDVKM.

The chain employs TRBV6-1 and TRBJ2-7; 10 bases match TRBD1. Germline-derived CDR1 and CDR2 are MNHNS and SASEGT. The CDR3 extends over 12 amino acids. Unmatched junction bases numbered 2, after V lost 8 bases and J lost 4 bases. CDR3 sequence: CASGTGVYEQYF. Here the CDR3 DNA reads TGTGCCAGCGGGACAGGGGTATACGAGCAGTACTTC.

The table lists this clonotype with many counts. The chain joins TRBV25-1 to TRBJ2-1; 8 bases fit TRBD2. The V and J ends lost 4 bases and 1 base, in that order; junction bases with no gene match: 3. The CDR3 has 15 amino acids. CDR1 and CDR2 (germline): MGHDK, SYGVNS. The CDR3 nucleotides read TGTGCCAGCAGTGTAGCGGGAAGGTCCTACAATGAGCAGTTCTTC. This encodes CASSVAGRSYNEQFF.

This chain links TRBV29-1 with TRBJ1-1; the D is unclear. Per the germline V gene, CDR1 is SQVTM and CDR2 is ANQGSEA. Trimming pared 4 bases from V and 0 bases from J, leaving 12 bases between. The CDR3 runs 14 residues. The CDR3 DNA reads TGCAGCGTTGGGGAATGGCCTCTGAACACTGAAGCTTTCTTT. Amino acids: CSVGEWPLNTEAFF.

About this clonotype itself: A much larger clone is a single base away; this may be a read error. The chain recombines TRBV7-9 with TRBJ2-3, with no clear D. The CDR3 spans 12 residues. Germline assignment: CDR1 SEHNR and CDR2 FQNEAQ (reference sequence). V was cut by 7 bases and J by 0 bases, with 5 bases left in between. The CDR3 DNA sequence: TGTGCCAGCAACTACAGCACAGATACGCAGTATTTT. Translated, it gives CASNYSTDTQYF.